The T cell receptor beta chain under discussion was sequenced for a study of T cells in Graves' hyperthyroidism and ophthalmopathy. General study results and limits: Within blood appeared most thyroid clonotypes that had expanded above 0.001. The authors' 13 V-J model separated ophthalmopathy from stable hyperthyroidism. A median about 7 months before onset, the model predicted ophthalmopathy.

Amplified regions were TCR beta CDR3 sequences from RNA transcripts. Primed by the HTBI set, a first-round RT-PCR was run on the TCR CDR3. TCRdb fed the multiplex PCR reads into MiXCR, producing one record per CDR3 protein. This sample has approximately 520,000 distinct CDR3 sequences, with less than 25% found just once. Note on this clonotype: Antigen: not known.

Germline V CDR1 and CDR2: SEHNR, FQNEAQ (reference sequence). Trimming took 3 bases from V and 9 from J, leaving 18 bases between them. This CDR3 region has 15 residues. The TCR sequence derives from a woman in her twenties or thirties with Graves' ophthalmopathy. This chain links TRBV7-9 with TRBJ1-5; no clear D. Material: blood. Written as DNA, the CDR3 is TGTGCCAGCAGCTTTTGGGAGGGTCGAGTAGGGCCCCAGCATTTT. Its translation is CASSFWEGRVGPQHF.